The clone carrying this TCR beta chain was seen many times. No antigen is known for it. Trimming removed 5 bases from V and 7 bases from J; junction bases left unmatched: 7. CDR1 is DFQATT, CDR2 SNEGSKA, per germline (reference sequence). CDR3 length equals 13 residues. This record belongs to a study of T cells in Graves' hyperthyroidism and ophthalmopathy. Study-level findings and limits: Most thyroid clonotypes with frequency above 0.001 were detected in blood.

Criteria for exclusion of patients were uncontrolled infection, other autoimmune disease, pregnancy or lactation. Fresh peripheral blood, around 10 ml, yielded the PBMCs. The source material, RNA transcripts, was used to amplify TCR beta CDR3 regions. An initial round of RT-PCR targeting the TCR CDR3 relied on the HTBI primer set. TCRdb fed the multiplex PCR reads into MiXCR, producing one record per CDR3 protein. The repertoire includes around 280,000 distinct CDR3 sequences, roughly an eighth of them detected once, and less than 8% sits in the top ten. This rearrangement joins TRBV20-1 to TRBJ2-7, with 11 bases aligning to TRBD1. This clonotype originated in a woman aged 40 to 55 with Graves' hyperthyroidism. Sequenced: blood. The CDR3 DNA sequence: TGCAGTGCTGAGACCGGGACAGGGGGGGAGCAGTACTTC. Its translation is CSAETGTGGEQYF.